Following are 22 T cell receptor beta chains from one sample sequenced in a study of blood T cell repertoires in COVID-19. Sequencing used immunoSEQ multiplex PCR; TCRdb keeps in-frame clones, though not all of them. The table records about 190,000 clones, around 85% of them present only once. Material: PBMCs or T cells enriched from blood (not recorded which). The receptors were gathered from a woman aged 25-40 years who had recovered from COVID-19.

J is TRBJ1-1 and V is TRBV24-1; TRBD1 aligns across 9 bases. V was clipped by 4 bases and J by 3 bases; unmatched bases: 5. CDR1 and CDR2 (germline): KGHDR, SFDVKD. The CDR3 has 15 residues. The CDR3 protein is CATSEGQGKDTEAFF. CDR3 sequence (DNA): TGTGCCACCAGTGAGGGACAGGGTAAGGACACTGAAGCTTTCTTT.

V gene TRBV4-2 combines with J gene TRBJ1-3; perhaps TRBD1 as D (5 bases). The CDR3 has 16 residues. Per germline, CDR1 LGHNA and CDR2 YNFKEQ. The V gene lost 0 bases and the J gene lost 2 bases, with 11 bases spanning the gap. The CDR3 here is CASSQEIAGTGNTIYF. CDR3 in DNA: TGTGCCAGCAGCCAAGAAATCGCAGGGACTGGAAACACCATATATTTT.

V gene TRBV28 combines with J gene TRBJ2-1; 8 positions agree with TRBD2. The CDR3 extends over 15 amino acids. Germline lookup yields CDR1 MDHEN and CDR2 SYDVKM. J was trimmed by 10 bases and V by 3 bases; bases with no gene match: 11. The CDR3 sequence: CASSFAGGRNWEQFF. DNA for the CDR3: TGTGCCAGCAGTTTCGCTGGCGGGAGGAATTGGGAGCAGTTCTTC. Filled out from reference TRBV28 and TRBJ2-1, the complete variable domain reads DVKVTQSSRYLVKRTGEKVFLECVQDMDHENMFWYRQDPGLGLRLIYFSYDVKMKEKGDIPEGYSVSREKKERFSLILESASTNQTSMYLCASSFAGGRNWEQFFGPGTRLTVL.

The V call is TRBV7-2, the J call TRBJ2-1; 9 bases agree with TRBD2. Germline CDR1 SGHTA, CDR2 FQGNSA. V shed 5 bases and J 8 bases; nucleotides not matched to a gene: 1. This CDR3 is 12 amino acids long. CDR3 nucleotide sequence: TGTGCCAGCAGCAGACTAGCGGATGAGCAGTTCTTC. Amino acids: CASSRLADEQFF. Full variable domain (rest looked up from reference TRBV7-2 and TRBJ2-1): GAGVSQSPSNKVTEKGKDVELRCDPISGHTALYWYRQSLGQGLEFLIYFQGNSAPDKSGLPSDRFSAERTGGSVSTLTIQRTQQEDSAVYLCASSRLADEQFFGPGTRLTVL.

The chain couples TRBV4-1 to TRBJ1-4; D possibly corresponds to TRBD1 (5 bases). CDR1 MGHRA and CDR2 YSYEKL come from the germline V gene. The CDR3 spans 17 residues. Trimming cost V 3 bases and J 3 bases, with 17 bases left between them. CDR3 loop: CASSHDTMGGANEKLFF. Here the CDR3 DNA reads TGCGCCAGCAGCCATGATACGATGGGAGGGGCTAATGAAAAACTGTTTTTT.

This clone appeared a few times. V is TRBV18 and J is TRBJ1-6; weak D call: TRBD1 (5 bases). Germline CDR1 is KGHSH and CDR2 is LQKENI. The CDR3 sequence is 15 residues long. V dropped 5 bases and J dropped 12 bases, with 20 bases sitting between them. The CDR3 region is CASSSAGTLDVPLHF. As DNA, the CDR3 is TGTGCCAGCTCATCGGCCGGGACTTTGGATGTACCCCTCCACTTT.

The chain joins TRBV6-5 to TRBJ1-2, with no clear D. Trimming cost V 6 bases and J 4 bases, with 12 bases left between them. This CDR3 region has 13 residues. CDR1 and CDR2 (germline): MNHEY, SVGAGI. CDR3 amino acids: CASRPPGGYGYTF. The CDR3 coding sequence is TGTGCCAGCAGGCCGCCGGGAGGCTATGGCTACACCTTC.

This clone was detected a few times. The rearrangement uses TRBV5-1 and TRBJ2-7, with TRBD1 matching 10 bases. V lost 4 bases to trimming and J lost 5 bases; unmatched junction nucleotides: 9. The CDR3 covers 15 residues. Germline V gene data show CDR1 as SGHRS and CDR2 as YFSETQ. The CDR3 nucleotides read TGCGCCAGCAGCCTTGGACAGGGGGATGGAAACGAGCAGTACGTC. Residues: CASSLGQGDGNEQYV.

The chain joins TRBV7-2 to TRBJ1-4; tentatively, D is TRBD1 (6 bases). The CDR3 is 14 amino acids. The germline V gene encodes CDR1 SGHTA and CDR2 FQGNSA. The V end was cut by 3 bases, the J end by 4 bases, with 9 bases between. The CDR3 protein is CASSLTGLNEKLFF. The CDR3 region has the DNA TGTGCCAGCAGCTTGACAGGCCTTAATGAAAAACTGTTTTTT.

The CDR3 region has the DNA TGTGCCAGCAGCCTGAGGACTAGCGGCACAGATACGCAGTATTTT. It yields the protein CASSLRTSGTDTQYF. This chain links TRBV7-2 with TRBJ2-3; TRBD2 matches at 9 bases. CDR3 size: 15 residues. The germline V gene has CDR1 SGHTA and CDR2 FQGNSA. With V trimmed by 5 bases and J by 1 base, 4 bases remained unmatched.

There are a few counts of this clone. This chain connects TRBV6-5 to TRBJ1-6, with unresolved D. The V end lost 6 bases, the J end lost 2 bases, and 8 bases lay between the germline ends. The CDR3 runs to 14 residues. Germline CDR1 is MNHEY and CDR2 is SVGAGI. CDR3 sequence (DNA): TGTGCCAGCAGCTATTTACCCTATAATTCACCCCTCCACTTT. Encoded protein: CASSYLPYNSPLHF.

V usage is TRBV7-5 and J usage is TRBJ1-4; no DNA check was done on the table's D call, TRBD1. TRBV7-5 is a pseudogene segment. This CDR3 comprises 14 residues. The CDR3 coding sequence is TGTGCCAGAAGCTTCCGGGACATAACCGAAAAACTGTTTTTT. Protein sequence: CARSFRDITEKLFF.

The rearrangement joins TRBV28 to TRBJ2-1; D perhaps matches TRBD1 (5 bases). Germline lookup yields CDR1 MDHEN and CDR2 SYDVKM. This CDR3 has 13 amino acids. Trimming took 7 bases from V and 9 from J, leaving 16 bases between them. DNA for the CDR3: TGTGCCAGCACCACCTTTAAAGGGGCTGAGCAGTTCTTC. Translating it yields CASTTFKGAEQFF. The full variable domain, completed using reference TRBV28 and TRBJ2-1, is DVKVTQSSRYLVKRTGEKVFLECVQDMDHENMFWYRQDPGLGLRLIYFSYDVKMKEKGDIPEGYSVSREKKERFSLILESASTNQTSMYLCASTTFKGAEQFFGPGTRLTVL.

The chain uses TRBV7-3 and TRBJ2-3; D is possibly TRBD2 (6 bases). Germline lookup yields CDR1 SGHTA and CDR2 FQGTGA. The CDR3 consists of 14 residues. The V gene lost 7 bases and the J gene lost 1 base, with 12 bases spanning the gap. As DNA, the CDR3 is TGTGCCAGCACGGGTAGCGGTCGCACAGATACGCAGTATTTT. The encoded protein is CASTGSGRTDTQYF.

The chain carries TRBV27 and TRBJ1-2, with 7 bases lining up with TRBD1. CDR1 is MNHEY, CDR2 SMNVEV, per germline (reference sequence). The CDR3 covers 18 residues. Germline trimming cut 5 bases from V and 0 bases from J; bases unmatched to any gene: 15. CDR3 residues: CASSPDPDRTVPNYGYTF. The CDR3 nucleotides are TGTGCCAGCAGTCCCGACCCGGACAGGACAGTCCCTAACTATGGCTACACCTTC.

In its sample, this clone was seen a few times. The CDR3 region has the DNA TGCGCCAGCAGTGGACTGGGACAGGGAGGATCAGATACGCAGTATTTT. Translation gives CASSGLGQGGSDTQYF. V usage is TRBV10-1 and J usage is TRBJ2-3; 9 nucleotides line up with TRBD1. The junction had 9 bases not matched to a gene; V was cut back by 4 bases and J by 4 bases. The V gene's germline CDR1 is WNHNN and CDR2 SYGVQD (reference sequence). The CDR3 consists of 16 residues.

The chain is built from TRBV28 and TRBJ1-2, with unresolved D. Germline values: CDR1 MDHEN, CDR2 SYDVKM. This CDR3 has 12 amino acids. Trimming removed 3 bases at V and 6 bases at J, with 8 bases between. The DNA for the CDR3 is TGTGCCAGCAGTTTCCCCGGGAATGGCTACACCTTC. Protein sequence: CASSFPGNGYTF.

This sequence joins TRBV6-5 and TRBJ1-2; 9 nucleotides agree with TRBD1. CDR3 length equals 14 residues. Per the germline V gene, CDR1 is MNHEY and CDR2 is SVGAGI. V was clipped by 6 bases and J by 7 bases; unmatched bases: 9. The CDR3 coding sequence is TGTGCCAGCAGCCACAGGGGGCGGTGGATTGGCTACACCTTC. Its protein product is CASSHRGRWIGYTF.

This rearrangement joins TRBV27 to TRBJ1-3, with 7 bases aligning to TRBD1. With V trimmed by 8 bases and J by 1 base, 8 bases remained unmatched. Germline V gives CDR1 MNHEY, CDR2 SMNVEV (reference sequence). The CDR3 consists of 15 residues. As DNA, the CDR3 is TGTGCCAGCCAGGGACAGTTGGGATCTGGAAACACCATATATTTT. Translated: CASQGQLGSGNTIYF.

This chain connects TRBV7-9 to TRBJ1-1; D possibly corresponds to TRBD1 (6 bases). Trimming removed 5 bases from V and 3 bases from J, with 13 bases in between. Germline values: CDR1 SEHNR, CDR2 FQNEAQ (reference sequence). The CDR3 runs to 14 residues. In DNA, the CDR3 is TGTGCCAGCAGCCCCCGAGGGGGGGACACTGAAGCTTTCTTT. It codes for CASSPRGGDTEAFF.

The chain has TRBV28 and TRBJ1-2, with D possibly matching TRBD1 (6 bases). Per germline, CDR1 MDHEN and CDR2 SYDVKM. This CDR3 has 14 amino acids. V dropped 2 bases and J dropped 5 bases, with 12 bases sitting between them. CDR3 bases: TGTGCCAGCAGTTTAGCACAGGGTGGGTATGGCTACACCTTC. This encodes CASSLAQGGYGYTF.

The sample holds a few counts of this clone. The CDR3 loop is CATSDFQYRASYNEQFF. In DNA form, the CDR3 reads TGTGCCACCAGTGATTTCCAATACAGGGCCTCCTACAATGAGCAGTTCTTC. The chain is built from TRBV24-1 and TRBJ2-1; a possible D gene is TRBD1 (6 bases). The V gene lost 1 base and the J gene lost 0 bases, with 12 bases spanning the gap. Germline V gives CDR1 KGHDR, CDR2 SFDVKD. The CDR3 is 17 residues long.